This T cell receptor (beta chain) comes out of a study of OX40 agonist ivuxolimab in advanced cancers. As for the study in general: Those enrolled were less than 85% male, with a mean age of about 66 years and ages from 23 to 79. The eligibility criteria allowed prior anti-PD-1, anti-PD-L1 or anti-CTLA-4 therapy, and 40% had some. Study-level results: Expanded clones were, on average, more numerous in CD8+ T cells than in CD4+.

On this clone: What it recognizes is unknown.

The method was immunoSEQ multiplex PCR; TCRdb's version includes in-frame clones alone and lacks a portion of them. The data show about 89,000 clones, more than 75% seen once. The CDR3 is 12 residues long. Trimming pared 3 bases from V and 3 bases from J, leaving 0 bases between. CDR1 is KGHSH, CDR2 LQKENI, per germline. This sequence originates from an adult with an advanced solid tumor such as melanoma, head and neck, liver or kidney cancer. J is TRBJ2-6 and V is TRBV18; D not resolved. The sample here was CD4+ or CD8+ T cells sorted from blood, taken in a trial of the OX40 agonist ivuxolimab. The CDR3 region has the DNA TGTGCCAGCTCACCTGGGGCCAACGTCCTGACTTTC. Translation gives CASSPGANVLTF. Drawing the rest from reference TRBV18 and TRBJ2-6, the complete variable domain is NAGVMQNPRHLVRRRGQEARLRCSPMKGHSHVYWYRQLPEEGLKFMVYLQKENIIDESGMPKERFSAEFPKEGPSILRIQQVVRGDSAAYFCASSPGANVLTFGAGSRLTVL.